The 27 T cell receptor beta chains listed next were all sequenced from one sample in a study of shared clonotypes between healthy human individuals. Method: immunoSEQ multiplex PCR; TCRdb's copy keeps in-frame clones and lacks some. The table shows some 2.3 million clones, with 85% to 95% occurring only once. The sequencing input was naive CD4+ T cells from PBMCs. Subset defined: CD45RA+ positively selected. The receptors here all came from a man between 18 and 35 years old in good health. Some clones in this sample may be carry-over from other donors' samples.

The chain uses TRBV7-2 and TRBJ1-5; D unresolved. Germline lookup yields CDR1 SGHTA and CDR2 FQGNSA. CDR3 length: 14 residues. Trimming left V 1 base short and J 4 bases short, with 8 bases between. CDR3 sequence reads: CASSLDPRNQPQHF. The CDR3 bases are TGTGCCAGCAGCTTAGATCCCAGAAATCAGCCCCAGCATTTT.

Note on this clone: Other DNA variants within this sample encode the same CDR3. The gene calls are TRBV7-2 and TRBJ2-5; D tentatively reads TRBD1 or TRBD2 (5 bases each). The CDR3 sequence is 13 residues long. The V end lost 1 base, the J end lost 5 bases, and 8 bases lay between the germline ends. CDR1 SGHTA and CDR2 FQGNSA come from the germline V gene. CDR3 nucleotides: TGTGCCAGCAGCTTAGTGAGGGGTGAGACCCAGTACTTC. It yields the protein CASSLVRGETQYF.

This clone is a singleton in its sample. The chain links TRBV30 to TRBJ1-2, with 8 bases that match TRBD1. Trimming removed 4 bases from V and 7 bases from J; junction bases left unmatched: 8. Germline V gene data show CDR1 as GTSNPN and CDR2 as SVGIG (reference sequence). CDR3 size: 13 residues. CDR3 region: CAWNPGGAVGYTF. The DNA for the CDR3 is TGTGCCTGGAACCCAGGGGGCGCTGTTGGCTACACCTTC.

This rearrangement joins TRBV28 to TRBJ1-2; TRBD1 might be the D (6 bases). Germline V gives CDR1 MDHEN, CDR2 SYDVKM. The CDR3 spans 13 residues. V was trimmed by 2 bases and J by 9 bases, leaving 13 bases between them. The CDR3: CASSLRGGSRYTF. The CDR3 DNA follows: TGTGCCAGCAGTTTAAGGGGGGGGTCACGCTACACCTTC.

The V call is TRBV27, the J call TRBJ2-5; D remains unclear. CDR3 length: 14 amino acids. Germline V gene lookup returns CDR1 MNHEY and CDR2 SMNVEV (reference sequence). Trimming took off 3 bases at V and 0 bases at J, with 8 bases between the two ends. Here the CDR3 reads CASSFLSYQETQYF. CDR3 sequence (DNA): TGTGCCAGCAGTTTCCTCTCGTACCAAGAGACCCAGTACTTC.

The chain has TRBV9 and TRBJ2-1; D possibly corresponds to TRBD2 (6 bases). CDR1 and CDR2 (germline): SGDLS, YYNGEE. V lost 1 base and J 4 bases, leaving 12 bases between the germline ends. This CDR3 comprises 15 residues. The CDR3 DNA follows: TGTGCCAGCAGCGTATCCCCGGGAGATTACAATGAGCAGTTCTTC. Translating gives CASSVSPGDYNEQFF. Full variable domain (outside the CDR3, taken from reference TRBV9 and TRBJ2-1): DSGVTQTPKHLITATGQRVTLRCSPRSGDLSVYWYQQSLDQGLQFLIQYYNGEERAKGNILERFSAQQFPDLHSELNLSSLELGDSALYFCASSVSPGDYNEQFFGPGTRLTVL.

The chain couples TRBV4-2 to TRBJ1-5; D gene uncertain. The CDR3 runs 15 residues. V shed 0 bases and J shed 7 bases, with 13 bases lying between them. Germline V CDR1 and CDR2: LGHNA, YNFKEQ. As DNA, the CDR3 is TGTGCCAGCAGCCAAGATCGTAGTGGAGAGCAGCCCCAGCATTTT. This sequence encodes CASSQDRSGEQPQHF.

This rearrangement joins TRBV5-1 to TRBJ2-1, with D possibly called TRBD1 or TRBD2 (5 bases each). The CDR3 runs 16 residues. V was cut by 1 base and J by 8 bases, with 19 bases left in between. The germline V gene encodes CDR1 SGHRS and CDR2 YFSETQ. The CDR3 DNA reads TGCGCCAGCAGCTTGCTGGGGGTACCCCTCGGGGATGAGCAGTTCTTC. It codes for CASSLLGVPLGDEQFF.

The chain couples TRBV19 to TRBJ2-3; D not certain. V was clipped by 4 bases and J by 5 bases, with 13 bases between them. The CDR3 is 14 residues long. Per the germline V gene, CDR1 is LNHDA and CDR2 is SQIVND (reference sequence). CDR3 residues: CASSTGRPEDTQYF. The CDR3, as DNA: TGTGCCAGTAGTACCGGACGCCCCGAAGATACGCAGTATTTT.

The chain uses TRBV2 and TRBJ2-1; 10 bases are a match to TRBD2. This CDR3 comprises 14 residues. J was trimmed by 8 bases and V by 1 base; bases with no gene match: 2. Germline CDR1 and CDR2: SNHLY and FYNNEI. CDR3 sequence reads: CASSEGLAGDEQFF. The CDR3 DNA sequence: TGTGCCAGCAGTGAAGGGCTAGCGGGAGATGAGCAGTTCTTC.

This rearrangement joins TRBV18 to TRBJ1-1; 9 nucleotides agree with TRBD1. Germline V gives CDR1 KGHSH, CDR2 LQKENI. V was pared by 3 bases and J by 2 bases, with 4 bases of the junction left unmatched. The CDR3 sequence is 15 residues long. The CDR3 DNA reads as TGTGCCAGCTCACCCTGGGACAGGGCCAACACTGAAGCTTTCTTT. Translating gives CASSPWDRANTEAFF. Based on the CDR3 plus reference TRBV18 and TRBJ1-1, the full variable domain is NAGVMQNPRHLVRRRGQEARLRCSPMKGHSHVYWYRQLPEEGLKFMVYLQKENIIDESGMPKERFSAEFPKEGPSILRIQQVVRGDSAAYFCASSPWDRANTEAFFGQGTRLTVV.

The J gene is TRBJ2-1, the V gene TRBV5-6, with D tentatively TRBD1 or TRBD2 (5 bases each). The germline V gene has CDR1 SGHDT and CDR2 YYEEEE. The CDR3 contains 17 residues. Trimming shortened V by 0 bases and J by 2 bases, and 15 bases separated the two germline ends. Here the CDR3 reads CASSLAPGTATYNEQFF. DNA for the CDR3: TGTGCCAGCAGCTTGGCCCCGGGGACCGCAACCTACAATGAGCAGTTCTTC.

This clone showed up just a few times. Here the CDR3 reads CASSLGGLAGVEQYF. The CDR3 DNA is TGTGCCAGCAGTTTAGGGGGACTAGCGGGAGTCGAGCAGTACTTC. The chain is built from TRBV28 and TRBJ2-7; 14 bases agree with TRBD2. Germline V CDR1 and CDR2: MDHEN, SYDVKM. The J segment lost 6 bases and the V segment lost 2 bases, leaving 3 bases of the junction unmatched. CDR3 length: 15 amino acids.

This CDR3 is CASSSSSYEQYF. The CDR3 coding sequence is TGTGCCAGTAGTTCGTCGTCCTACGAGCAGTACTTC. The genes are TRBV25-1 and TRBJ2-7; D gene ambiguous. CDR3 size: 12 residues. The V end was cut by 9 bases, the J end by 1 base, with 10 bases between. In germline, CDR1 is MGHDK, CDR2 SYGVNS.

The chain employs TRBV18 and TRBJ1-5; no clear D gene. The CDR3 is 13 amino acids. Germline V gives CDR1 KGHSH, CDR2 LQKENI. Between the trimmed V and J ends, which lost 5 bases and 10 bases, there was a span of 15 bases. The CDR3 DNA follows: TGTGCCAGCTCAGAGACCTCGGATAGCCCCCAGCATTTT. It specifies CASSETSDSPQHF.

This clone has only one observation. V gene TRBV7-2 combines with J gene TRBJ1-6; D gene uncertain. CDR1 and CDR2 (germline): SGHTA, FQGNSA. Between the trimmed V and J ends, which lost 2 bases and 10 bases, there was a span of 15 bases. The CDR3 consists of 15 residues. CDR3 sequence reads: CASSLSRERTSPLHF. The CDR3 coding sequence is TGTGCCAGCAGCTTAAGCCGGGAACGTACCTCACCCCTCCACTTT.

The V call is TRBV6-6, the J call TRBJ1-1; the D gene is possibly TRBD1 (5 bases). Per the germline V gene, CDR1 is MNHNY and CDR2 is SVGAGI (reference sequence). V was cut by 2 bases and J by 6 bases, with 13 bases left in between. The CDR3 runs 14 residues. CDR3 coding DNA: TGTGCCAGCAGTTACAGGCCCAGGGACGCTGAAGCTTTCTTT. The encoded protein is CASSYRPRDAEAFF.

V gene TRBV7-6 combines with J gene TRBJ2-3; 8 bases fit TRBD2. Germline CDR1 is SGHVS and CDR2 is FNYEAQ. J gave up 6 bases and V 5 bases, and 10 bases lay outside the gene matches. The length of the CDR3 is 15 residues. Here the CDR3 reads CASSPQLAVMDTQYF. As DNA, the CDR3 is TGTGCCAGCAGCCCACAACTAGCGGTTATGGATACGCAGTATTTT.

The gene calls are TRBV28 and TRBJ1-3, with D possibly being TRBD1 (5 bases). With 7 bases removed from V and 1 base from J, the gap between germline ends came to 8 bases. Germline-derived CDR1 and CDR2 are MDHEN and SYDVKM. The CDR3 spans 13 residues. CDR3 amino acids: CASTGGSGNTIYF. CDR3 nucleotides: TGTGCCAGCACCGGGGGTTCTGGAAACACCATATATTTT. The whole variable domain, remainder taken from reference TRBV28 and TRBJ1-3, is DVKVTQSSRYLVKRTGEKVFLECVQDMDHENMFWYRQDPGLGLRLIYFSYDVKMKEKGDIPEGYSVSREKKERFSLILESASTNQTSMYLCASTGGSGNTIYFGEGSWLTVV.

This chain joins TRBV28 and TRBJ1-1; D gene ambiguous. This CDR3 contains 13 residues. Deletions cut 2 bases from V and 3 bases from J, with 7 bases between. From germline, CDR1 is MDHEN and CDR2 SYDVKM. The DNA for the CDR3 is TGTGCCAGCAGTTTAGAGACTGACACTGAAGCTTTCTTT. It is translated as CASSLETDTEAFF. Filled out from reference TRBV28 and TRBJ1-1, the complete variable domain reads DVKVTQSSRYLVKRTGEKVFLECVQDMDHENMFWYRQDPGLGLRLIYFSYDVKMKEKGDIPEGYSVSREKKERFSLILESASTNQTSMYLCASSLETDTEAFFGQGTRLTVV.

The V and J genes are TRBV9 and TRBJ2-3; 7 positions agree with TRBD1. Germline CDR1 is SGDLS and CDR2 is YYNGEE. The CDR3 is 16 residues long. Trimming cost V 3 bases and J 1 base; bases outside gene matches: 8. CDR3 sequence: CASSARTGGGTDTQYF. The CDR3 DNA reads as TGTGCCAGCAGCGCGCGGACAGGTGGGGGCACAGATACGCAGTATTTT.

Concerning this clone: Other DNA sequences in this specimen translate into the identical CDR3. The J gene is TRBJ2-1, the V gene TRBV9, with D perhaps TRBD2 (6 bases). The length of the CDR3 is 15 residues. V was cut by 2 bases and J by 0 bases, with 9 bases left in between. Germline V CDR1 and CDR2: SGDLS, YYNGEE. The CDR3 sequence: CASSVSAGSYNEQFF. DNA for the CDR3: TGTGCCAGCAGCGTTTCAGCGGGCTCCTACAATGAGCAGTTCTTC.

V and J are TRBV4-3 and TRBJ1-2, with D unclear. Germline V gives CDR1 LGHNA, CDR2 YSLEER. The V gene lost 0 bases and the J gene lost 10 bases, with 15 bases spanning the gap. The CDR3 loop spans 14 amino acids. CDR3: CASSQENRRGLYTF. The CDR3, as DNA: TGCGCCAGCAGCCAAGAAAATAGGCGCGGCCTCTACACCTTC.

The chain couples TRBV5-4 to TRBJ2-2; TRBD1 agrees at 7 bases. CDR3 length equals 15 residues. Germline V gives CDR1 SGHNT, CDR2 YYREEE (reference sequence). With V trimmed by 5 bases and J by 4 bases, 8 bases remained unmatched. The CDR3 is CASSPNGQATGELFF. Here the CDR3 DNA reads TGTGCCAGCAGTCCGAACGGACAGGCCACCGGGGAGCTGTTTTTT.

The chain recombines TRBV28 with TRBJ2-1; TRBD2 matches at 10 bases. With 3 bases clipped from V and 6 bases from J, the junction kept 5 bases outside the gene matches. CDR1 MDHEN and CDR2 SYDVKM come from the germline V gene. CDR3 length equals 15 residues. The CDR3 protein is CASSLILAGSNEQFF. CDR3 nucleotides: TGTGCCAGCAGTTTGATACTAGCGGGGTCCAATGAGCAGTTCTTC.

This clone was seen once. The chain has TRBV7-9 and TRBJ1-5, with D unclear. V lost 3 bases and J lost 6, with 21 bases in between. The V gene's germline CDR1 is SEHNR and CDR2 FQNEAQ (reference sequence). CDR3 size: 17 residues. In DNA form, the CDR3 reads TGTGCCAGCAGCTTTTGGGAGATCTCCCAGAGGAGTCAGCCCCAGCATTTT. Residues: CASSFWEISQRSQPQHF.

V is TRBV7-2 and J is TRBJ2-6; 7 nucleotides agree with TRBD2. V dropped 5 bases and J dropped 1; count of bases not matched to a gene: 5. The CDR3 is 16 amino acids. CDR1 is SGHTA, CDR2 FQGNSA, per germline. CDR3 residues: CASSPWGGSGANVLTF. In nucleotides, the CDR3 is TGTGCCAGCAGCCCCTGGGGAGGGTCTGGGGCCAACGTCCTGACTTTC. Full variable domain (missing parts from reference TRBV7-2 and TRBJ2-6): GAGVSQSPSNKVTEKGKDVELRCDPISGHTALYWYRQSLGQGLEFLIYFQGNSAPDKSGLPSDRFSAERTGGSVSTLTIQRTQQEDSAVYLCASSPWGGSGANVLTFGAGSRLTVL.